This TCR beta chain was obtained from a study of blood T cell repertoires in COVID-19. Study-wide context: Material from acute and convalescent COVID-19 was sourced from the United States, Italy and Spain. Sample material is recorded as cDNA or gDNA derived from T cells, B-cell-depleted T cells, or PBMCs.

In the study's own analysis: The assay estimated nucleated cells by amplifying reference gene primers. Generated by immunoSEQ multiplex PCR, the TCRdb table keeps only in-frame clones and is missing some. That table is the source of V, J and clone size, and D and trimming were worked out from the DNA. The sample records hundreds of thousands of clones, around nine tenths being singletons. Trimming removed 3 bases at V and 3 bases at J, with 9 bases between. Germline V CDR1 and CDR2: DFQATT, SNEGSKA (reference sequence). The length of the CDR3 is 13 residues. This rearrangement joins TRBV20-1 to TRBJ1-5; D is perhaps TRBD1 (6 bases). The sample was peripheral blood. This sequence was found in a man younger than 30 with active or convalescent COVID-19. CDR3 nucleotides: TGCAGTGCTAGTACAGGGACCAATCAGCCCCAGCATTTT. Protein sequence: CSASTGTNQPQHF.